These 18 T cell receptor beta chains originate from one sample sequenced in a study of T cell responses to AZD1222 COVID-19 vaccine. Repertoires were generated with immunoSEQ multiplex PCR, while TCRdb's copy carries only in-frame clones and drops some. Here the sample spans about 160,000 clones, roughly 93% being singletons. The sequenced sample was peripheral blood, obtained on day 0 of AZD1222 vaccination. These receptors came from an adult in good health.

The chain recombines TRBV19 with TRBJ1-4; maybe TRBD1 (5 bases). This CDR3 contains 12 residues. Germline V gene lookup returns CDR1 LNHDA and CDR2 SQIVND (reference sequence). The V end was cut by 2 bases, the J end by 12 bases, with 10 bases between. Here the CDR3 reads CASSIKGRELFF. CDR3 sequence (DNA): TGTGCCAGTAGTATAAAGGGGAGAGAACTGTTTTTT.

The chain is built from TRBV13 and TRBJ1-2; 9 nucleotides match TRBD1. J gave up 5 bases and V 5 bases, and 3 bases lay outside the gene matches. The CDR3 extends over 13 amino acids. Germline-derived CDR1 and CDR2 are PRHDT and FYEKMQ (reference sequence). The CDR3 nucleotides read TGTGCCAGCAGCAACAGGGGGCCTTATGGCTACACCTTC. Translating gives CASSNRGPYGYTF.

Only one count was recorded for this clone. V and J are TRBV5-6 and TRBJ1-6; no definite D call. The CDR3 is 15 amino acids. Germline V gene data show CDR1 as SGHDT and CDR2 as YYEEEE. The V end was cut by 1 base, the J end by 7 bases, with 12 bases between. Here the CDR3 reads CASSLWSAWNSPLHF. Here the CDR3 DNA reads TGTGCCAGCAGCTTGTGGAGCGCCTGGAATTCACCCCTCCACTTT.

The chain joins TRBV12-3 or TRBV12-4 to TRBJ2-7, with TRBD1 as a possible D gene (6 bases). The CDR3 spans 13 residues. V was trimmed by 1 base and J by 5 bases, leaving 9 bases between them. The CDR3 nucleotides read TGTGCCAGCAGTTTAGGACAGGCTCACGAGCAGTACTTC. Protein product: CASSLGQAHEQYF.

The count of this clone is one. This sequence joins TRBV28 and TRBJ2-7, with a possible D match to TRBD1 (6 bases). This CDR3 has 15 residues. The germline V and J ends were trimmed by 4 bases and 2 bases, with 15 bases remaining between them. Per the germline V gene, CDR1 is MDHEN and CDR2 is SYDVKM. The CDR3 region has the DNA TGTGCCAGCAGTTCCCCCGGGACAACTCCCTACGAGCAGTACTTC. Translation: CASSSPGTTPYEQYF.

The chain joins TRBV9 to TRBJ2-7; 7 bases are shared with TRBD2. V dropped 3 bases and J dropped 3; count of bases not matched to a gene: 3. This CDR3 is built from 13 residues. Germline-derived CDR1 and CDR2 are SGDLS and YYNGEE. The CDR3 DNA sequence: TGTGCCAGCAGCGAGGCGGGGGACTACGAGCAGTACTTC. The encoded protein is CASSEAGDYEQYF.

This chain uses TRBV7-6 with TRBJ1-1, with unresolved D. The V end was cut by 5 bases, the J end by 2 bases, with 9 bases between. The CDR3 spans 13 residues. Germline CDR1 is SGHVS and CDR2 is FNYEAQ. CDR3 DNA: TGTGCCAGCAGCCGACTTTTCAACACTGAAGCTTTCTTT. Translation: CASSRLFNTEAFF. Based on the CDR3 plus reference TRBV7-6 and TRBJ1-1, the full variable domain is GAGVSQSPRYKVTKRGQDVALRCDPISGHVSLYWYRQALGQGPEFLTYFNYEAQQDKSGLPNDRFSAERPEGSISTLTIQRTEQRDSAMYRCASSRLFNTEAFFGQGTRLTVV.

V gene TRBV6-5 combines with J gene TRBJ2-1; the D is unclear. Trimming took 10 bases from V and 0 from J, leaving 16 bases between them. From germline, CDR1 is MNHEY and CDR2 SVGAGI. This CDR3 is built from 15 residues. In DNA form, the CDR3 reads TGTGCCACCCGGTGGGCGCAAAGCTCCTACAATGAGCAGTTCTTC. It codes for CATRWAQSSYNEQFF.

The chain has TRBV4-2 and TRBJ2-1, with 7 bases fitting TRBD2. Germline V CDR1 and CDR2: LGHNA, YNFKEQ. V lost 0 bases, J lost 0 bases, and 14 bases stayed unmatched. The CDR3 is 20 amino acids. The CDR3 reads CASSQEAVTSDLPSYNEQFF. The CDR3 DNA sequence: TGTGCCAGCAGCCAAGAGGCGGTCACTAGCGACCTCCCCTCCTACAATGAGCAGTTCTTC.

V is TRBV2 and J is TRBJ1-1; D unresolved. The V end was cut by 1 base, the J end by 6 bases, with 3 bases between. Germline V CDR1 and CDR2: SNHLY, FYNNEI. The CDR3 is 11 residues long. The CDR3 sequence is CASSEGPEAFF. The CDR3 nucleotides are TGTGCCAGCAGTGAAGGCCCTGAAGCTTTCTTT.

The chain has TRBV7-3 and TRBJ2-3; TRBD2 agrees at 13 bases. The V segment lost 5 bases and the J segment 0 bases; nucleotides outside the gene matches: 20. CDR1 SGHTA and CDR2 FQGTGA come from the germline V gene. This CDR3 spans 22 amino acids. Written as DNA, the CDR3 is TGTGCCAGCAGCCCCCAGCCCCCTCAACTAGCGGGGGGGGCTTACAGCACAGATACGCAGTATTTT. Its protein product is CASSPQPPQLAGGAYSTDTQYF.

The rearrangement uses TRBV7-2 and TRBJ2-5, with 12 bases matching TRBD2. The CDR3 covers 18 residues. Germline CDR1 reads SGHTA; CDR2 reads FQGNSA. V trimming: 4 bases; J trimming: 5 bases; junction bases outside the gene matches: 14. The CDR3 loop reads CASSSEKGLAGREETQYF. The CDR3 DNA reads TGTGCCAGCAGCTCAGAAAAAGGACTAGCGGGGCGCGAGGAGACCCAGTACTTC.

The rearrangement joins TRBV27 to TRBJ2-3; 8 nucleotides agree with TRBD2. The CDR3 is 16 amino acids. After removal of 1 base from V and 7 bases from J, the junction contained 10 bases not matched to a gene. Germline-derived CDR1 and CDR2 are MNHEY and SMNVEV (reference sequence). In DNA, the CDR3 is TGTGCCAGCAGTTTATACGGGGGGGGTTCTAGCTATACGCAGTATTTT. Residues: CASSLYGGGSSYTQYF.

On this clone: An end of the junction differs from the germline gene, which may be a read error. The rearrangement links TRBV2 to TRBJ2-1; TRBD2 matches 8 bases. Germline V gene data show CDR1 as SNHLY and CDR2 as FYNNEI. The CDR3 contains 15 residues. CDR3 DNA: TGTGCCAGCAGTAAAGCGCCCGGGACTAGCAATGAGCAGTTCTTC. Translation: CASSKAPGTSNEQFF.

The chain is built from TRBV9 and TRBJ2-5; 10 bases line up with TRBD2. The CDR3 totals 17 residues. With 2 bases clipped from V and 1 base from J, the junction kept 8 bases outside the gene matches. Germline V lookup: CDR1 SGDLS, CDR2 YYNGEE. CDR3 amino acids: CASSVSGGPPAQETQYF. For the CDR3, the DNA is TGTGCCAGCAGCGTTAGCGGGGGGCCTCCCGCCCAAGAGACCCAGTACTTC. Drawing the rest from reference TRBV9 and TRBJ2-5, the complete variable domain is DSGVTQTPKHLITATGQRVTLRCSPRSGDLSVYWYQQSLDQGLQFLIQYYNGEERAKGNILERFSAQQFPDLHSELNLSSLELGDSALYFCASSVSGGPPAQETQYFGPGTRLLVL.

This clone showed up just once. This chain connects TRBV5-8 to TRBJ1-1; D perhaps matches TRBD1 (5 bases). This CDR3 region has 13 residues. The germline gives CDR1 SGHTS, CDR2 YDEGEE. The V end lost 4 bases, the J end lost 5 bases, and 12 bases lay between the germline ends. The CDR3 region has the DNA TGTGCCAGCAGCGGGGGGGTCGCGACTGAAGCTTTCTTT. Its translation is CASSGGVATEAFF.

This chain joins TRBV28 and TRBJ1-1; D gene uncertain. The CDR3 spans 12 residues. The V gene's germline CDR1 is MDHEN and CDR2 SYDVKM. V lost 7 bases, J lost 6 bases, and 12 bases lay in between. CDR3 loop: CASNRVLSEAFF. The CDR3 nucleotides read TGTGCCAGCAATCGGGTTCTATCTGAAGCTTTCTTT.

This clone appeared once. This chain uses TRBV4-1 with TRBJ2-4; D remains unclear. Trimming pared 1 base from V and 4 bases from J, leaving 8 bases between. The CDR3 spans 14 residues. Germline V gene sequence: CDR1 MGHRA, CDR2 YSYEKL. The CDR3 bases are TGCGCCAGCAGCCAAGTACAGAATAAAAACATTCAGTACTTC. Protein product: CASSQVQNKNIQYF.